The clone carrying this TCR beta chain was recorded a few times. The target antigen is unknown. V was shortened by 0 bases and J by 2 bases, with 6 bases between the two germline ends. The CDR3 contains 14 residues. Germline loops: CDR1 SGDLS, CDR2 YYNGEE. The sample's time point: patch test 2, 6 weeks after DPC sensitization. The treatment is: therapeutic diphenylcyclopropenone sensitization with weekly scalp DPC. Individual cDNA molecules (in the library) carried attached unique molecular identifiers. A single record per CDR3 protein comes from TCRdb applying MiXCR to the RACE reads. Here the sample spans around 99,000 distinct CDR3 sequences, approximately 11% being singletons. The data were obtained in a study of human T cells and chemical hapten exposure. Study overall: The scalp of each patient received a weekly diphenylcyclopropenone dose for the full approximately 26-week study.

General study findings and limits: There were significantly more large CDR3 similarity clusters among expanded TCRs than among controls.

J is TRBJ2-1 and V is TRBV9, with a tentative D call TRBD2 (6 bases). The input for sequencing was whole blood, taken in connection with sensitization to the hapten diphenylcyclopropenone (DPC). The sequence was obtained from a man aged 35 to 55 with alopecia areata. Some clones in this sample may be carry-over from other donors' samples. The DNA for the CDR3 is TGTGCCAGCAGCGTAGCGGGAGCCTACAATGAGCAGTTCTTC. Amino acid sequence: CASSVAGAYNEQFF.